What follows are 6 T cell receptor beta chains derived from one specimen sequenced in a study of shared clonotypes between healthy human individuals. Here immunoSEQ multiplex PCR was the method, and the copy in TCRdb shows in-frame clones only, minus some. There are millions of clones in the sample; approximately 90% occur only once, and roughly 0.15% lies in the top ten. The sequenced sample was naive CD4+ T cells sorted from blood. Subset specified: CD45RA+ positively selected. The receptors were sampled from a man younger than 30 in good health.

The rearrangement uses TRBV5-1 and TRBJ1-1; possible D gene TRBD1, 6 bases. V shed 7 bases and J shed 2 bases, with 18 bases lying between them. The CDR3 totals 15 residues. CDR1 and CDR2 (germline): SGHRS, YFSETQ. The CDR3 region is CASRIGGSVNTEAFF. The CDR3 nucleotides are TGCGCCAGCCGGATAGGGGGTTCGGTTAACACTGAAGCTTTCTTT.

A word on this clone: Other DNA sequences in this sample translate to the same CDR3. The chain links TRBV9 to TRBJ1-5; D is possibly TRBD1 (5 bases). The germline V and J ends were trimmed by 2 bases and 2 bases, with 8 bases remaining between them. Germline V gene data show CDR1 as SGDLS and CDR2 as YYNGEE. This CDR3 comprises 14 residues. DNA for the CDR3: TGTGCCAGCAGCGTGGGGGGAGGCAATCAGCCCCAGCATTTT. Encoded protein: CASSVGGGNQPQHF.

The chain links TRBV11-2 to TRBJ2-5; the D gene is possibly TRBD2 (5 bases). The CDR3 is 14 residues long. Germline V gene data show CDR1 as SGHAT and CDR2 as FQNNGV. Trimming removed 3 bases from V and 3 bases from J, with 11 bases in between. CDR3 in amino acids: CASSFLGVEETQYF. The CDR3 DNA is TGTGCCAGCAGCTTCCTGGGAGTTGAAGAGACCCAGTACTTC. The full variable domain, completed using reference TRBV11-2 and TRBJ2-5, is EAGVAQSPRYKIIEKRQSVAFWCNPISGHATLYWYQQILGQGPKLLIQFQNNGVVDDSQLPKDRFSAERLKGVDSTLKIQPAKLEDSAVYLCASSFLGVEETQYFGPGTRLLVL.

CDR3 amino acids: CASSPLPGGRPYF. The CDR3 coding sequence is TGTGCCAGCTCACCACTGCCGGGAGGGCGGCCTTACTTC. The chain links TRBV18 to TRBJ2-4; TRBD2 aligns across 8 bases. From germline, CDR1 is KGHSH and CDR2 LQKENI. The trim removed 1 base at V and 16 bases at J, leaving 9 bases unmatched. This CDR3 comprises 13 residues.

A remark on this clone: The sample carries other DNA sequences with the same CDR3. CDR3: CASSLAGGGPYEQYF. CDR3 nucleotides: TGTGCCAGCAGCTTAGCTGGCGGGGGGCCCTACGAGCAGTACTTC. The V and J genes are TRBV7-2 and TRBJ2-7; 8 nucleotides align to TRBD2. Germline-derived CDR1 and CDR2 are SGHTA and FQGNSA. The CDR3 extends over 15 amino acids. Trimming cost V 0 bases and J 2 bases; bases outside gene matches: 3.

CDR3 sequence reads: CAWSAPRSYEQYF. For the CDR3, the DNA is TGTGCCTGGAGTGCTCCGCGCTCCTACGAGCAGTACTTC. The chain has TRBV30 and TRBJ2-7; no definite D call. Trimming left V 1 base short and J 0 bases short, with 7 bases between. The CDR3 covers 13 residues. Per germline, CDR1 GTSNPN and CDR2 SVGIG (reference sequence).